The present T cell receptor (beta chain) was sequenced within a study of blood T cells in healthy people across ages (dated by TCRdb to the mid-2010s). Regarding the study in general: Template switching captured roughly one uniquely barcoded TCR beta cDNA molecule per two T cells in model experiments. Donors of different ages were randomly distributed across sequencing lanes to avoid experimental bias. Age-related changes in TCR beta repertoire diversity were measured in the study by deep sequencing normalized with unique cDNA molecular identifiers. Four age groups were formed from the donors: young (average about 17 years), middle-aged (approximately 41), aged (roughly 56) and long-lived (less than 85). The study analyzed two additional independent replicas of 1 million unique cDNA reads from the same blood draw for two donors, one aged 18 to 29 and one aged 80 or older. What the work shows at the level of the full study, not this receptor alone: Compared with the aged group, the long-lived group had more naive CD4+ T cells, fewer expanded clones and increased TCR diversity, suggesting age selection. Observed TCR beta diversity per million T cells fell roughly linearly with age, and a significant reduction was already apparent by age around 40. Estimates of total diversity based on one million sequenced T cells were considered lower bounds and underestimates. Observed TCR beta diversity correlated strongly with the percentage of naive T cells measured by flow cytometry. Conclusive comparison of naive and antigen-experienced compartments was prevented by the profiling of bulk unsorted PBMCs. Because donor CMV infection status was unknown, age-related changes in expanded clonotypes were potentially confounded.

A word on this clonotype: The antigen it binds to is not known. A junction boundary mismatches the germline segment, possibly from a read error.

CDR1 and CDR2 (SGHTA, FQGTGA) derive from the germline V gene. There are 15 amino acids in the CDR3, from cysteine to phenylalanine inclusive. Only the CDR3 region is kept as DNA, spanning 45 bases read in frame from base 1. The 39 donors, aged about 6 to 95 years, were systemically healthy Caucasian individuals from Russia. Each donor gave ten milliliters of peripheral blood, collected into EDTA-treated Vacutainer tubes. Ficoll-Paque density-gradient centrifugation was used to isolate PBMCs, with at least 6.5 million per sample. Total RNA, at least 6 micrograms per sample, was extracted from PBMCs with Trizol reagent. The percentages of naive CD45RAhigh/CD27high T cells were determined by flow cytometry on a PBMC aliquot from every donor. Library preparation used 5' RACE. Instrument on record: Illumina HiSeq 2500. A second PCR of about 7 to 12 cycles was performed with a sample-barcoded 5' primer and a J-beta primer mix. A unique molecular identifier was introduced onto each TCR beta cDNA molecule by a template-switch 5' adaptor carrying 12 random nucleotides. Each sample yielded at least 2.5 million CDR3-containing paired-end reads. The Mint cDNA synthesis kit, primed by a TRBC-specific oligonucleotide, was used to synthesize first-strand cDNA from all RNA. All cDNA was treated with uracil-DNA glycosylase and then went through a first 18-cycle PCR with the universal primers M1SS and BC2_uni_R. Per the original workflow: Each sample was normalized by randomly selecting 1 million high-quality reads, each carrying a distinct molecular identifier. Reads with shared molecular identifiers were discarded instead of being binned into consensus sequences. CDR3 identification, clonotype clustering and error correction used MiTCR with a Q25 quality threshold and the strictest error-elimination algorithm. A nonparametric unseen species model using Euler transformation provided a lower-bound estimate of total TCR beta diversity. In TCRdb, the public reads were trimmed at Q25 with fastp and aligned with MiXCR, with productive beta chains retained. When rows share a CDR3 protein, they turn into one entry using the most common DNA and genes. V and J calls and clone size were set by TCRdb, not the authors. The sample table lists 780,000 or so distinct CDR3 sequences, approximately 60% of them with a count of one. Of the sample, around a quarter is held by the ten largest clones.

The receptor was derived from a man aged 35-49 years in good health. This chain joins TRBV7-3 to TRBJ1-4, with the D gene call left open. Sequenced material: blood. The CDR3 in this case is CASSGLRKENEKLFF. The bases read TGTGCCAGCTCCGGCCTTCGGAAGGAAAATGAAAAGCTGTTTTTT.